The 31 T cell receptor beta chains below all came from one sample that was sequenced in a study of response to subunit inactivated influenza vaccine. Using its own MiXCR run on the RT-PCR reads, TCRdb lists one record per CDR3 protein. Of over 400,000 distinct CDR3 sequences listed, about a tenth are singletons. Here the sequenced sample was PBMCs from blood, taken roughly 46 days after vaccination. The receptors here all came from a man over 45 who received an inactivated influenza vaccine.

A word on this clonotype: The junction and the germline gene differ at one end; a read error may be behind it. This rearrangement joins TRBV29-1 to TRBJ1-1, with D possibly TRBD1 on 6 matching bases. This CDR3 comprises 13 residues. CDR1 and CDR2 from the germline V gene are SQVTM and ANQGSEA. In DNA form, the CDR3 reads TGCAGCGCCGCAGGGGCCTTGAACACTGAAGCTTGCTTT. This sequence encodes CSAAGALNTEACF.

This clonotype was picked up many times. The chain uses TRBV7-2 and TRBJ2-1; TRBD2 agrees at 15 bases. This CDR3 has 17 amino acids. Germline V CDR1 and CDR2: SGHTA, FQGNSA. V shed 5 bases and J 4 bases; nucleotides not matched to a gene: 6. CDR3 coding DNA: TGTGCCAGCAGCCCCGGACTAGCGGGAGGGCCATACAATGAGCAGTTCTTC. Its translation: CASSPGLAGGPYNEQFF.

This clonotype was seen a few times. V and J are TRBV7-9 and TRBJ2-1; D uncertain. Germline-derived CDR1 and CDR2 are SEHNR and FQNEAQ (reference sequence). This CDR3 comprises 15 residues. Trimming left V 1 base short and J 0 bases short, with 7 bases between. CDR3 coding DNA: TGTGCCAGCAGCTTAGGGACGATCTCCTACAATGAGCAGTTCTTC. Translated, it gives CASSLGTISYNEQFF. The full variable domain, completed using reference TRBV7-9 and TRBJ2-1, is DTGVSQNPRHKITKRGQNVTFRCDPISEHNRLYWYRQTLGQGPEFLTYFQNEAQLEKSRLLSDRFSAERPKGSFSTLEIQRTEQGDSAMYLCASSLGTISYNEQFFGPGTRLTVL.

Here the CDR3 reads CASSPASSNIQYF. The CDR3 DNA follows: TGTGCCAGCAGTCCAGCGTCAAGTAACATTCAGTACTTC. The chain links TRBV12-3 or TRBV12-4 to TRBJ2-4, with D hard to call. The CDR3 covers 13 residues. The V and J ends lost 5 bases and 7 bases respectively, with 12 bases between them.

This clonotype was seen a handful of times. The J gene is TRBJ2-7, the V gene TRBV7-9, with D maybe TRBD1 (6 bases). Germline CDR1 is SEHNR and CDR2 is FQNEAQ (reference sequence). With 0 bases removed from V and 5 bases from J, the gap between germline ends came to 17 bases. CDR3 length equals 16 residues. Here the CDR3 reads CASSLAALPRDNEQYF. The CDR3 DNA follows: TGTGCCAGCAGCTTAGCAGCCCTCCCTCGGGACAACGAGCAGTACTTC.

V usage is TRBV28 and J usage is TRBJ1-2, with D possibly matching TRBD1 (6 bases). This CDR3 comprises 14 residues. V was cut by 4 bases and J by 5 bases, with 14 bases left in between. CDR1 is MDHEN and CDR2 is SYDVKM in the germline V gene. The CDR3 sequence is CASSSPDRRYGYTF. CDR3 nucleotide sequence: TGTGCCAGCAGTTCACCAGACAGGCGTTATGGCTACACCTTC.

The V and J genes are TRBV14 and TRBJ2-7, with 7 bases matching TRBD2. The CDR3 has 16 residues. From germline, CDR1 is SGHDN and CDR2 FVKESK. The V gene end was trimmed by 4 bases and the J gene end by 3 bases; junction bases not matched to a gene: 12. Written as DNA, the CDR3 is TGTGCCAGCAGCCGTGGCGGGAGTGCTTTTATCTACGAGCAGTACTTC. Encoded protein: CASSRGGSAFIYEQYF. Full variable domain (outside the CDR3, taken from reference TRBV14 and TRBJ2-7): EAGVTQFPSHSVIEKGQTVTLRCDPISGHDNLYWYRRVMGKEIKFLLHFVKESKQDESGMPNNRFLAERTGGTYSTLKVQPAELEDSGVYFCASSRGGSAFIYEQYFGPGTRLTVT.

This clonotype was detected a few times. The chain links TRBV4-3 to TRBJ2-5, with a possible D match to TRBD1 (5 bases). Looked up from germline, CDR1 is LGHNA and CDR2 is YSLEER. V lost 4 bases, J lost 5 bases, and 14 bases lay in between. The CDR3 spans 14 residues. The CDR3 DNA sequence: TGCGCCAGCAGCCCGGACATCCGAGCGGAGACCCAGTACTTC. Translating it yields CASSPDIRAETQYF.

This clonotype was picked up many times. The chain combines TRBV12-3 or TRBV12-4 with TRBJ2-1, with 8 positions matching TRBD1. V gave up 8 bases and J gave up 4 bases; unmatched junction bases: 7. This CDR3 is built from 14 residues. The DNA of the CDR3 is TGTGCCAGCTCATGGACAGGGCTGTACAATGAGCAGTTCTTC. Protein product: CASSWTGLYNEQFF.

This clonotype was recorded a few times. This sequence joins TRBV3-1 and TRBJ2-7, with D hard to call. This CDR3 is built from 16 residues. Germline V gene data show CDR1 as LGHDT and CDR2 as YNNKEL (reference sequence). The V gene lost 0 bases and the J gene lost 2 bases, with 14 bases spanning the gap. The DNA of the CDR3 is TGTGCCAGCAGCCAAGATGACCGGGCGCCCGCCTACGAGCAGTACTTC. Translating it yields CASSQDDRAPAYEQYF.

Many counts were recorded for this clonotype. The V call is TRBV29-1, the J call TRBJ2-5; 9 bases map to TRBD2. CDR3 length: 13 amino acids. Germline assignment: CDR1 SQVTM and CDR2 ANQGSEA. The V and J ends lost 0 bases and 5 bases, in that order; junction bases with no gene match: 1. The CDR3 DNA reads TGCAGCGTTGAAGAACTAGCGGGCGAGACCCAGTACTTC. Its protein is CSVEELAGETQYF.

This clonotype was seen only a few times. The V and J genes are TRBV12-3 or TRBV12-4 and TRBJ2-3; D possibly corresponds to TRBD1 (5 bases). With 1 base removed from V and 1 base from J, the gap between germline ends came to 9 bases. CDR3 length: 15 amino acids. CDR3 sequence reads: CASSLDRTRTDTQYF. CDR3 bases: TGTGCCAGCAGTTTAGACAGGACCCGCACAGATACGCAGTATTTT.

CDR3 residues: CASSGTSGGETQYF. The CDR3 DNA reads as TGTGCCAGCAGCGGGACTAGCGGAGGAGAGACCCAGTACTTC. The chain joins TRBV5-6 to TRBJ2-5; the match to TRBD2 covers 11 bases. The CDR3 runs 14 residues. In germline, CDR1 is SGHDT, CDR2 YYEEEE. V trimming: 4 bases; J trimming: 4 bases; junction bases outside the gene matches: 3.

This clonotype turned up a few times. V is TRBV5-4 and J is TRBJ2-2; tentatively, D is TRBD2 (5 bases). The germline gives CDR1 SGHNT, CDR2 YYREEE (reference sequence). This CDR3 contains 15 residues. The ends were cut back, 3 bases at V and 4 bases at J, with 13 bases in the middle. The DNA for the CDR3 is TGTGCCAGCAGCTCTTTTAAGAGGGTCACCGGGGAGCTGTTTTTT. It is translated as CASSSFKRVTGELFF. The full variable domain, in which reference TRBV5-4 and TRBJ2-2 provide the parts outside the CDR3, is ETGVTQSPTHLIKTRGQQVTLRCSSQSGHNTVSWYQQALGQGPQFIFQYYREEENGRGNFPPRFSGLQFPNYSSELNVNALELDDSALYLCASSSFKRVTGELFFGEGSRLTVL.

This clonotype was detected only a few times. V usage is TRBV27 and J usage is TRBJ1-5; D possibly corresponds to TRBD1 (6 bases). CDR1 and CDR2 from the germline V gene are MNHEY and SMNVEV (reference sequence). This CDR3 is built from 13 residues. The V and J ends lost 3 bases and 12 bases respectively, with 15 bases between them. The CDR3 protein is CASSFLDGGGQHF. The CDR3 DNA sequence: TGTGCCAGCAGTTTCTTGGACGGAGGGGGCCAGCATTTT.

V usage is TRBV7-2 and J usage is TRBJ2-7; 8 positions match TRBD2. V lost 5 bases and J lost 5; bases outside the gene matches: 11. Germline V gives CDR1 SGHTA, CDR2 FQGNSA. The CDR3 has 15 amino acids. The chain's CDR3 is CASSPDRGGVNEQYF. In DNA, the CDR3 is TGTGCCAGCAGCCCTGACCGGGGGGGCGTCAACGAGCAGTACTTC.

CDR3: CASSLWTGAYEQYF. CDR3 coding DNA: TGTGCCAGCAGTTTATGGACAGGTGCCTACGAGCAGTACTTC. This chain uses TRBV28 with TRBJ2-7, with D perhaps matching TRBD1 (6 bases). V was shortened by 0 bases and J by 2 bases, with 8 bases between the two germline ends. CDR3 length: 14 residues. The germline V gene has CDR1 MDHEN and CDR2 SYDVKM.

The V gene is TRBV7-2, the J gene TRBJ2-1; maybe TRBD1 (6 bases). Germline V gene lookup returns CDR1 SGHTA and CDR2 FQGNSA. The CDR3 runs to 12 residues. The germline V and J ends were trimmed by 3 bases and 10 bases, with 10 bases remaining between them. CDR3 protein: CASSFRQVEQFF. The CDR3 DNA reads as TGTGCCAGCAGCTTCAGACAGGTAGAGCAGTTCTTC.

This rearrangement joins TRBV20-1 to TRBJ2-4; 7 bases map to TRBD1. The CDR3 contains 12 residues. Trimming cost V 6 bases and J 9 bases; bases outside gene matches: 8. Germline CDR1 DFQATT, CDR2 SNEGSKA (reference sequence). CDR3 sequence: CSARQGEVIQYF. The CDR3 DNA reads TGCAGTGCACGACAGGGCGAGGTCATTCAGTACTTC.

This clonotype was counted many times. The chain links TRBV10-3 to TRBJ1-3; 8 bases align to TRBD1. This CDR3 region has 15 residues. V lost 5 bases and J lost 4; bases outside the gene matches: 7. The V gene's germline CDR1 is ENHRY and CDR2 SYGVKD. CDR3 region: CAISRGQGPGNTIYF. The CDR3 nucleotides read TGTGCCATCAGTCGCGGACAGGGACCAGGAAACACCATATATTTT.

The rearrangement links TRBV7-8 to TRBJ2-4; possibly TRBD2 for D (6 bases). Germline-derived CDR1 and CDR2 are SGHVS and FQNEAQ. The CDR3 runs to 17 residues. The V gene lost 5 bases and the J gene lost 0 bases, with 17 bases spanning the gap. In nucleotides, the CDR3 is TGTGCCAGCAGCGTTTCCCCGGGACTGCTAGCCAAAAACATTCAGTACTTC. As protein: CASSVSPGLLAKNIQYF.

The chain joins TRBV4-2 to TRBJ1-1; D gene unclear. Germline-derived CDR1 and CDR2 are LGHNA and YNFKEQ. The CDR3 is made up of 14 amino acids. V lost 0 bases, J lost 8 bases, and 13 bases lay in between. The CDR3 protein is CASSQERAAPEAFF. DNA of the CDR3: TGTGCCAGCAGCCAAGAGCGGGCAGCCCCAGAAGCTTTCTTT.

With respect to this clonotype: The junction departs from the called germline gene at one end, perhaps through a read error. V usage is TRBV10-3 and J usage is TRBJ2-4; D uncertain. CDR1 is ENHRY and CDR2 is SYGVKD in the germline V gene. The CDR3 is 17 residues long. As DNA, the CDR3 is TGTGCCAGCAGTCCTACCTGGGCAACTATAGCCAAAAACATTCAGTACTTC. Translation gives CASSPTWATIAKNIQYF.

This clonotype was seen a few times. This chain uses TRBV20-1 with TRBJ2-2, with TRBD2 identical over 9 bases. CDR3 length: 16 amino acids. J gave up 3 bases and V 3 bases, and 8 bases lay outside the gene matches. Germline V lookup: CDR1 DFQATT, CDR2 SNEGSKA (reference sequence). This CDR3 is CSASHPSGAYTGELFF. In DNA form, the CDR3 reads TGCAGTGCTAGTCATCCTAGCGGGGCGTACACCGGGGAGCTGTTTTTT.

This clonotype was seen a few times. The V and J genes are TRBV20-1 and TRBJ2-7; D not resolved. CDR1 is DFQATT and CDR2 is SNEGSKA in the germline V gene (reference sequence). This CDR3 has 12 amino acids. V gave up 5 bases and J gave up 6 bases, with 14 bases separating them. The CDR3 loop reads CSAFRSRSEQYF. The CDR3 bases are TGCAGTGCTTTTAGGTCTCGGAGCGAGCAGTACTTC.

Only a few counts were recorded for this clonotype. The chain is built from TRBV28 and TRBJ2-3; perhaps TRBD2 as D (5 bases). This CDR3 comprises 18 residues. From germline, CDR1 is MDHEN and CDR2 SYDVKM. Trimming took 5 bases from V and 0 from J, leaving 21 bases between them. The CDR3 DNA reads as TGTGCCAGCAGTATTCGGGTTGGGAAGAGGACTAGCACAGATACGCAGTATTTT. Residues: CASSIRVGKRTSTDTQYF.

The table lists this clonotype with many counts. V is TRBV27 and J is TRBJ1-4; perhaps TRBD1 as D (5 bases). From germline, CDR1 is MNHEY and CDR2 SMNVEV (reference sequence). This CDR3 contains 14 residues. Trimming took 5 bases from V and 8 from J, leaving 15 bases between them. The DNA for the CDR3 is TGTGCCAGCAGTAACCGGACACCGAGGGAAAAACTGTTTTTT. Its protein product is CASSNRTPREKLFF. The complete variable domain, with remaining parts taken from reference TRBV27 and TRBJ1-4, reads EAQVTQNPRYLITVTGKKLTVTCSQNMNHEYMSWYRQDPGLGLRQIYYSMNVEVTDKGDVPEGYKVSRKEKRNFPLILESPSPNQTSLYFCASSNRTPREKLFFGSGTQLSVL.

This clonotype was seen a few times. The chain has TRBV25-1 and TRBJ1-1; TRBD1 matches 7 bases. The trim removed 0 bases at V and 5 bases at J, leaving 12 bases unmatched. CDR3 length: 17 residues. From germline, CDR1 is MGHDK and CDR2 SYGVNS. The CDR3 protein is CASSEYGSRQGKTEAFF. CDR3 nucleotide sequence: TGTGCCAGCAGTGAATATGGGTCCCGACAGGGTAAGACTGAAGCTTTCTTT.

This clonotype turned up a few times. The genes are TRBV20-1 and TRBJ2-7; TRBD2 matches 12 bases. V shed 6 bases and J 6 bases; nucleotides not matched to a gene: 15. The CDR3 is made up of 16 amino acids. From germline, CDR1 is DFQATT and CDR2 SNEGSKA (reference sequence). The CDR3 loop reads CSAQGGLAGRAGEQYF. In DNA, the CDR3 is TGCAGTGCCCAGGGCGGACTAGCGGGAAGAGCAGGCGAGCAGTACTTC.

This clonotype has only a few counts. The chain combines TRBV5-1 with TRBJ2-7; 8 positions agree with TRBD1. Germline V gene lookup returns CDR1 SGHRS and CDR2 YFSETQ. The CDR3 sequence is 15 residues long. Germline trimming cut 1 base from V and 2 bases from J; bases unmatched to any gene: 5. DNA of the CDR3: TGCGCCAGCAGCTTGACGGGACAGGCCACCTACGAGCAGTACTTC. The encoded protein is CASSLTGQATYEQYF.

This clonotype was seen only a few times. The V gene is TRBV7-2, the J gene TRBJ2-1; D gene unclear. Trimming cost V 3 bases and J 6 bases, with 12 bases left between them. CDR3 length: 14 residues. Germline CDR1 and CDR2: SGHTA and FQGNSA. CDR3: CASSFRHPTNEQFF. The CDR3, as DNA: TGTGCCAGCAGCTTTCGACACCCGACCAATGAGCAGTTCTTC.